This TCR beta chain was captured in a study of OX40 agonist ivuxolimab in advanced cancers. Exclusion of a patient followed from autoimmune disease history or systemic immunosuppression. The CDR3 totals 12 residues. Germline CDR1 GTSNPN, CDR2 SVGIG (reference sequence). Trimming took off 2 bases at V and 17 bases at J, with 16 bases between the two ends. As for this clone: Antigen specificity is unknown.

The assay was immunoSEQ multiplex PCR, and TCRdb's table has in-frame clones only and misses some. The sample has roughly 77,000 clones, roughly 90% seen once. Study-wide results and caveats: Mean expanded clone counts were higher in CD8+ than CD4+ T cells.

Sequenced material: CD4+ or CD8+ T cells sorted from blood, taken in a trial of the OX40 agonist ivuxolimab. The rearrangement uses TRBV30 and TRBJ1-6, with D tentatively TRBD1 (6 bases). This receptor was obtained from an adult with an advanced solid tumor such as melanoma, head and neck, liver or kidney cancer. The CDR3 sequence: CAWSIRDTFVHF. The DNA of the CDR3 is TGTGCCTGGAGTATCCGGGACACGTTTGTCCACTTT.